This TCR beta chain is from a study of lymphopenia after photon versus proton radiotherapy. General observations from the study: Relative stability marked proton patients; photon patients lost diversity and naive cells. Survival link was tested only in deceased patients; proton benefit remains a possibility.

About this clone: What it recognizes is unknown.

TCRdb keeps only in-frame clones here, not all; method: immunoSEQ multiplex PCR. The top ten hold approximately 15% of the sample, which has about 7,300 clones, 85% to 90% seen once. This CDR3 contains 13 residues. V was shortened by 10 bases and J by 2 bases, with 14 bases between the two germline ends. Looked up from germline, CDR1 is ENHRY and CDR2 is SYGVKD. The chain couples TRBV10-3 to TRBJ2-5, with D possibly matching TRBD1 (6 bases). The receptor was derived from a man aged 55-75 years with cholangiocarcinoma. The sequencing here drew on peripheral blood, taken from a patient treated with photon-based radiotherapy. The CDR3 region is CATTTGSQETQYF. CDR3 nucleotide sequence: TGTGCCACCACGACAGGCTCGCAAGAGACCCAGTACTTC.